This T cell receptor (beta chain) was recorded in a study of spatial heterogeneity in lung cancer. Germline V gene data show CDR1 as LGHDT and CDR2 as YNNKEL (reference sequence). This CDR3 comprises 14 residues. V was clipped by 4 bases and J by 2 bases, with 12 bases between them. This clonotype was picked up a small number of times. Time point given: sample taken at primary tumor resection. Each CDR3 protein is one row after TCRdb ran MiXCR on the 5' RACE reads. In the table there are tens of thousands of distinct CDR3 sequences, 6.5% to 9% of which are singletons. The source of this sequence is a female donor with early-stage non-small cell lung cancer. The chain joins TRBV3-1 to TRBJ2-7; TRBD1 or TRBD2 may be the D gene (5 bases each). Sample: PBMCs, taken at surgery. In DNA form, the CDR3 reads TGTGCCAGCAGCCGAGGGGTAGCGCCCTACGAGCAGTACTTC. The encoded protein is CASSRGVAPYEQYF.